The TCR beta chain under discussion was sequenced for a study of control samples from healthy donors and cancer patients. CDR3 length: 13 amino acids. V was clipped by 5 bases and J by 6 bases, with 14 bases between them. Germline V CDR1 and CDR2: SGHDN, FVKESK. Profiled with immunoSEQ multiplex PCR; TCRdb holds only in-frame clones, not every one. Here the sample spans 120,000 or so clones, about 93% being singletons. V is TRBV14 and J is TRBJ2-7; D unresolved. The source is a man over 45 with head and neck cancer. Sequencing input: PBMCs. This CDR3 is CASSSNWGSEQYF. CDR3 DNA: TGTGCCAGCAGCTCAAATTGGGGTTCCGAGCAGTACTTC. The whole variable domain, remainder taken from reference TRBV14 and TRBJ2-7, is EAGVTQFPSHSVIEKGQTVTLRCDPISGHDNLYWYRRVMGKEIKFLLHFVKESKQDESGMPNNRFLAERTGGTYSTLKVQPAELEDSGVYFCASSSNWGSEQYFGPGTRLTVT.